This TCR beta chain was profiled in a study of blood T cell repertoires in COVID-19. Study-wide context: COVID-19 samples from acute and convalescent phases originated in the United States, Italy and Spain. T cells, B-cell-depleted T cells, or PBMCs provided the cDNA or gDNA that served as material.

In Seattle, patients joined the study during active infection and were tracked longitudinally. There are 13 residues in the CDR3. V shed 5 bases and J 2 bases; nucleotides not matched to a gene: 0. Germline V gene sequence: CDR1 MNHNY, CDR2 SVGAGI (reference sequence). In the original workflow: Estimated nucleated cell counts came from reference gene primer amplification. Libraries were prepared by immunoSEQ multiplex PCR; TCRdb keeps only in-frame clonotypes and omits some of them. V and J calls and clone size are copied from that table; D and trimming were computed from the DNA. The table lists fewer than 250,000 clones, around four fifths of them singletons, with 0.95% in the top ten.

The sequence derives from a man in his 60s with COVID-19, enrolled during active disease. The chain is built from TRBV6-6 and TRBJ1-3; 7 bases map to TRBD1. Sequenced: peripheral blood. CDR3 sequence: CASSQGAGNTIYF. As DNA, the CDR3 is TGTGCCAGCAGTCAGGGGGCTGGAAACACCATATATTTT.